This TCR beta chain appears in the sequencing data of a study of PD-L1 blockade in urothelial cancer (TCRdb year 2017). A note on the overall study: Therapy was started in the mid-2010s for all patients, and atezolizumab 1,200 mg was administered intravenously every 3 weeks. About 85% of the 29 patients were identified as males with urothelial cancer of bladder origin, and a prior smoking history was reported by 18 of 29 patients. Patients had an ECOG performance status of 0 or 1 and had received between 0 and 3 prior chemotherapy regimens. Blood samples were analyzed at two time points: 3 weeks after treatment start (second dose) and 6 weeks after treatment start. Blood samples gave a median of 141,255 T cells and tens of thousands of unique TCRs, with a median clonality of around 0.08. The study, an exploratory multi-omic analysis, examined somatic, immune and clinical correlates of response to PD-L1 blockade with atezolizumab in urothelial cancer. Pretreatment tumor samples, along with matched peripheral blood serially collected before and after atezolizumab treatment, were subjected to TCR sequencing. Durable clinical benefit meant progression-free survival longer than 6 months, and TCR features were also tested against progression-free and overall survival. In the same patients, whole exome sequencing and RNA sequencing of pretreatment tumors were performed in addition to TCR sequencing. Fewer than ten patients achieved durable clinical benefit and approximately 20 did not. Around 30 patients had pretreatment blood TCR-seq, some 24 had at least one posttreatment blood collection, and some 24 had tumor TCR-seq. Overall study results and their limits: Patients with durable benefit showed greater expansion of tumor-associated TCR clones in peripheral blood 3 weeks after starting treatment (n of about 20, p = 0.022). Small sample size (n ≈ 27) and many exploratory analyses mean the results are intended to be hypothesis-generating. Improved progression-free and overall survival was found to be associated with pretreatment peripheral blood TCR clonality below the median.

Synthetic TCR analog templates were spiked into each PCR so that absolute template abundance could be estimated from read counts. The immunoSEQ assay was used to amplify TCRbeta CDR3 regions from genomic DNA with bias-controlled V and J gene primers. Sequencing of rearranged TCRbeta segments was done at approximately 20X coverage. The source study handled its data this way. Clustering was used to correct sequencing errors, and CDR3s were annotated against IMGT to assign V, D and J genes. Only productive TCRbeta rearrangements were used in downstream analyses, excluding out-of-frame or stop-codon sequences. Clonality was calculated as one minus the Shannon entropy normalized by the log of the number of unique productive sequences. Clones differing between time points or between blood and tumor were identified by Fisher's exact test with Benjamini-Hochberg correction at adjusted p below 0.01. TCRdb carries this immuneACCESS record with in-frame sequences only. Its versions omit some clonotypes, under half of them owing to an unresolved V gene in the studies checked, with the rest unexplained. The DNA gave D and trimming, while V, J and clone size come from that table. Recorded for this sample are 38,000 or so clones; about 85% of them occurred a single time. The ten largest clones capture nearly 15% of the sample.

For this chain, trimming is 4 bases at the V end and 2 bases at the J end, and the number of junction bases without a gene match is 6. The CDR3 runs 15 amino acids, cysteine and phenylalanine included. The only DNA kept is the CDR3, 45 bases in frame from the first base. CDR1 SGHRS and CDR2 YFSETQ were looked up in the germline V gene. This specimen's time point label, interpreted: pretreatment peripheral blood. The cohort comprised 25 to 35 patients with locally advanced or metastatic urothelial carcinoma treated at Memorial Sloan Kettering on a trial protocol. Peripheral blood mononuclear cells were collected pretreatment and during treatment, with between 1 and 8 total time points obtained per patient. The Qiagen DNeasy Blood extraction kit was used to purify genomic DNA from total PBMCs and tumor samples. PBMCs were collected pretreatment and during treatment, and were isolated and stored as previously described.

As for this clone: Its antigen target is currently unknown. No much larger clone is present one base from it, and per-base qualities are unavailable.

The chain is assembled from TRBV5-1 and TRBJ1-3, and 7 junctional nucleotides match TRBD1. The material was PBMCs, obtained around atezolizumab (anti-PD-L1) treatment. The TCR originated in a man older than 75 with urothelial cancer. DNA sequence: TGCGCCAGCAGCGCGTCGACAGGGACTGGAAACACCATATATTTT. The resulting protein is CASSASTGTGNTIYF.